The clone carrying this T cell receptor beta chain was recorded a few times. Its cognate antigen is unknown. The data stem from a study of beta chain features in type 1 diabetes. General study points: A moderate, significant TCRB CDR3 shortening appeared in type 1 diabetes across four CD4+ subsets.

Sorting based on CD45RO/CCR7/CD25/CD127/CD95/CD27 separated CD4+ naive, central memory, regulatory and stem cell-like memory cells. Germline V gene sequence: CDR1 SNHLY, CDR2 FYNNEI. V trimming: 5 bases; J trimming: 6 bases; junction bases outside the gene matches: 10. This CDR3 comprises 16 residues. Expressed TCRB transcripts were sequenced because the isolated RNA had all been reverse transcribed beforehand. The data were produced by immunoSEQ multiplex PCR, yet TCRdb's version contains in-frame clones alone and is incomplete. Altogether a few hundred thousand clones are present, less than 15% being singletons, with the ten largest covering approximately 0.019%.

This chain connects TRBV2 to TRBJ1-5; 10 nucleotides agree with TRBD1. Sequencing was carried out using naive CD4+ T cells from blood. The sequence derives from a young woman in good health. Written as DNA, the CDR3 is TGTGCCAGCAGTACCCGACAGGGGGCGGCTGCTCAGCCCCAGCATTTT. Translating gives CASSTRQGAAAQPQHF.